The rows below give T cell receptor beta chains drawn from one sample of a study of shared T cell receptors in the human thymus. Some clones are missing from TCRdb's copy, which holds only in-frame ones; the method was immunoSEQ multiplex PCR. Of over 650,000 clones listed, approximately 87% were seen once; the top ten hold roughly 0.0087%. These data were also filed under a second study, of human thymus T cells.

Specimen: thymocytes. These TCRs come from a boy in the first two years of life with a congenital heart defect. Both conserved end residues are part of each CDR3. A D gene is named only where the DNA matches it firmly. Not every row has a clone size; where given, it reads once, few, many or a size class.

j_gene: TRBJ2-7; d_gene: TRBD1; abundance: -; v_gene: TRBV6-1; CDR3aa: CASSELGAGDRGPNPSYEQYF; CDR3nt: TGTGCCAGCAGTGAATTGGGGGCGGGGGACAGGGGACCTAATCCGTCCTACGAGCAGTACTTC
j_gene: TRBJ1-1; d_gene: TRBD1; abundance: -; v_gene: TRBV10-3; CDR3aa: CAISEKRRDRAEWRNTEAFF; CDR3nt: TGTGCCATCAGTGAAAAAAGACGGGACAGGGCAGAATGGAGGAACACTGAAGCTTTCTTT
j_gene: TRBJ1-4; d_gene: -; abundance: -; v_gene: TRBV29-1; CDR3aa: CSVGQGGGNEKLFF; CDR3nt: TGCAGCGTTGGCCAAGGGGGGGGAAATGAAAAACTGTTTTTT
j_gene: TRBJ2-7; d_gene: TRBD2; abundance: few; v_gene: TRBV4-1; CDR3aa: CASSQDSRDSGTHEQYF; CDR3nt: TGCGCCAGCAGCCAAGATTCCCGAGACAGCGGGACCCACGAGCAGTACTTC
j_gene: TRBJ1-2; d_gene: -; abundance: -; v_gene: TRBV14; CDR3aa: CASSQDEGYGYTF; CDR3nt: TGTGCCAGCAGCCAAGACGAGGGCTATGGCTACACCTTC
j_gene: TRBJ2-7; d_gene: TRBD2; abundance: -; v_gene: TRBV6-5; CDR3aa: CASSYWAGVDSYEQYF; CDR3nt: TGTGCCAGCAGTTACTGGGCGGGAGTTGATTCCTACGAGCAGTACTTC
j_gene: TRBJ2-3; d_gene: TRBD2; abundance: -; v_gene: TRBV29-1; CDR3aa: CSVELAGNTDTQYF; CDR3nt: TGCAGCGTTGAACTAGCGGGAAACACAGATACGCAGTATTTT
j_gene: TRBJ2-7; d_gene: -; abundance: -; v_gene: TRBV6-5; CDR3aa: CASSLTGEYEQYF; CDR3nt: TGTGCCAGCAGTCTGACAGGCGAGTACGAGCAGTACTTC
j_gene: TRBJ2-3; d_gene: TRBD2; abundance: -; v_gene: TRBV7-6; CDR3aa: CASSLERGGDTQYF; CDR3nt: TGTGCCAGCAGCTTAGAACGGGGAGGGGATACGCAGTATTTT
j_gene: TRBJ2-1; d_gene: TRBD2; abundance: -; v_gene: TRBV4-1; CDR3aa: CASSQNGGLAESYNEQFF; CDR3nt: TGCGCCAGCAGCCAAAATGGGGGACTAGCGGAATCCTACAATGAGCAGTTCTTC
j_gene: TRBJ1-5; d_gene: -; abundance: few; v_gene: TRBV19; CDR3aa: CASSQGLGNQPQHF; CDR3nt: TGTGCCAGTAGTCAGGGGCTTGGCAATCAGCCCCAGCATTTT
j_gene: TRBJ2-7; d_gene: -; abundance: -; v_gene: TRBV28; CDR3aa: CASSQKQGGSYEQYF; CDR3nt: TGTGCCAGCAGCCAAAAACAGGGGGGGTCCTACGAGCAGTACTTC
j_gene: TRBJ2-1; d_gene: TRBD2; abundance: few; v_gene: TRBV27; CDR3aa: CASSLSREKGTSGHNEQFF; CDR3nt: TGTGCCAGCAGTTTATCTAGGGAAAAAGGGACTAGCGGCCACAATGAGCAGTTCTTC
j_gene: TRBJ1-5; d_gene: TRBD1; abundance: -; v_gene: TRBV19; CDR3aa: CASSENSGTGQPQHF; CDR3nt: TGTGCCAGTAGTGAGAATTCGGGGACAGGTCAGCCCCAGCATTTT
j_gene: TRBJ1-1; d_gene: -; abundance: -; v_gene: TRBV9; CDR3aa: CASSSPARLPKNTEAFF; CDR3nt: TGTGCCAGCAGCTCCCCAGCTAGGCTGCCTAAGAACACTGAAGCTTTCTTT
j_gene: TRBJ2-1; d_gene: TRBD2; abundance: once; v_gene: TRBV7-2; CDR3aa: CASSQGLAGLYNEQFF; CDR3nt: TGTGCCAGCAGCCAGGGACTAGCGGGGCTCTACAATGAGCAGTTCTTC
j_gene: TRBJ2-7; d_gene: TRBD1; abundance: -; v_gene: TRBV4-1; CDR3aa: CASSGRDRGFEQYF; CDR3nt: TGCGCCAGCAGCGGACGGGACAGGGGGTTCGAGCAGTACTTC
j_gene: TRBJ2-7; d_gene: -; abundance: -; v_gene: TRBV5-1; CDR3aa: CASSLQEYYEQYF; CDR3nt: TGCGCCAGCAGCTTACAGGAATACTACGAGCAGTACTTC
j_gene: TRBJ1-2; d_gene: -; abundance: -; v_gene: TRBV9; CDR3aa: CASSVGEDYGYTF; CDR3nt: TGTGCCAGCAGCGTAGGAGAGGACTATGGCTACACCTTC
j_gene: TRBJ2-7; d_gene: TRBD1; abundance: -; v_gene: TRBV5-1; CDR3aa: CASSLEGTEIQPTYEQYF; CDR3nt: TGCGCCAGCAGCTTGGAGGGGACAGAAATCCAACCCACCTACGAGCAGTACTTC
j_gene: TRBJ1-1; d_gene: TRBD1; abundance: -; v_gene: TRBV9; CDR3aa: CASSADRGKEKETEAFF; CDR3nt: TGTGCCAGCAGCGCCGACAGGGGAAAGGAGAAAGAAACTGAAGCTTTCTTT
j_gene: TRBJ2-2; d_gene: TRBD1; abundance: -; v_gene: TRBV7-2; CDR3aa: CASSSGQGGVLNTGELFF; CDR3nt: TGTGCCAGCAGCTCCGGACAGGGCGGTGTATTGAACACCGGGGAGCTGTTTTTT
j_gene: TRBJ2-2; d_gene: -; abundance: -; v_gene: TRBV7-9; CDR3aa: CASSLIGSRNYTGELFF; CDR3nt: TGTGCCAGCAGCTTAATAGGTTCCAGGAATTACACCGGGGAGCTGTTTTTT
j_gene: TRBJ2-1; d_gene: TRBD2; abundance: -; v_gene: TRBV28; CDR3aa: CASSSPLAGGPNEQFF; CDR3nt: TGTGCCAGCAGTTCACCCTTAGCGGGGGGGCCCAATGAGCAGTTCTTC
j_gene: TRBJ2-2; d_gene: TRBD1; abundance: -; v_gene: TRBV11-2; CDR3aa: CASSFFVAVGQGLIGELFF; CDR3nt: TGTGCCAGCAGCTTTTTTGTCGCCGTTGGACAGGGTTTAATCGGGGAGCTGTTTTTT
j_gene: TRBJ1-5; d_gene: TRBD1; abundance: -; v_gene: TRBV5-1; CDR3aa: CASSWGQDQPQHF; CDR3nt: TGCGCCAGCAGCTGGGGACAGGATCAGCCCCAGCATTTT
j_gene: TRBJ1-3; d_gene: -; abundance: -; v_gene: TRBV28; CDR3aa: CASSSRGGGNTIYF; CDR3nt: TGTGCCAGCAGTTCTAGGGGAGGAGGAAACACCATATATTTT
j_gene: TRBJ2-7; d_gene: TRBD1; abundance: -; v_gene: TRBV6-5; CDR3aa: CASSPQGASDYEQYF; CDR3nt: TGTGCCAGCAGTCCCCAGGGGGCGTCTGATTACGAGCAGTACTTC
j_gene: TRBJ2-7; d_gene: TRBD1; abundance: -; v_gene: TRBV4-1; CDR3aa: CASSQTGTGYEQYF; CDR3nt: TGCGCCAGCAGCCAAACCGGGACAGGGTACGAGCAGTACTTC
j_gene: TRBJ2-7; d_gene: -; abundance: once; v_gene: TRBV7-2; CDR3aa: CASSLVLVDEQYF; CDR3nt: TGTGCCAGCAGCTTAGTACTAGTTGACGAGCAGTACTTC
j_gene: TRBJ2-1; d_gene: -; abundance: -; v_gene: TRBV7-8; CDR3aa: CASSYRDISYNEQFF; CDR3nt: TGTGCCAGCAGCTACCGGGACATTTCCTACAATGAGCAGTTCTTC